This T cell receptor (beta chain) came from a study of early T cells in non-severe SARS-CoV-2 infection. Findings and caveats of the study: VDJdb matching, biased toward anti-spike CD8 responses, missed private and CD4 specificities.

There are a few counts of this clonotype. Its antigen is currently unknown. The library protocol tagged individual cDNA molecules with unique molecular identifiers. TCRdb recomputed calls from the 5' RACE reads with MiXCR, one row per CDR3 protein. The sample carries 80,000 to 95,000 distinct CDR3 sequences, about 14% recorded once. This CDR3 has 17 residues. CDR1 MDHEN and CDR2 SYDVKM come from the germline V gene. The J segment lost 6 bases and the V segment lost 1 base, leaving 8 bases of the junction unmatched. This TCR came from an adult who was a healthcare worker with PCR-confirmed SARS-CoV-2 infection or an uninfected control (not recorded which). Source material: whole blood. The chain is built from TRBV28 and TRBJ2-3; 12 positions agree with TRBD2. CDR3 loop: CASSLSASGGGQDTQYF. CDR3 in DNA: TGTGCCAGCAGTTTATCAGCTAGCGGGGGGGGACAGGATACGCAGTATTTT.